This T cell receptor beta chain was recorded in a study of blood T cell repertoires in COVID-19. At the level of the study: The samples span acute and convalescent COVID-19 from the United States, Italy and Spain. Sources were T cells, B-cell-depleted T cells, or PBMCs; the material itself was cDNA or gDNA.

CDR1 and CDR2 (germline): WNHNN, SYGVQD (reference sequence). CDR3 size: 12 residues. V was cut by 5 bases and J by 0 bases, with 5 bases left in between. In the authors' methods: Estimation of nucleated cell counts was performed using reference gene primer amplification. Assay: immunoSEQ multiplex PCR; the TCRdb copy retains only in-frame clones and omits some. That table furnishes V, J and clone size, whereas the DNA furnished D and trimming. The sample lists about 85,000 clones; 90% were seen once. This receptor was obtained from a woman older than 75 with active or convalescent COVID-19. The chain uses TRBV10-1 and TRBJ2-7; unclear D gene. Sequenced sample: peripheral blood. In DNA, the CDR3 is TGCGCCAGCAGTCCTAGCTCCTACGAGCAGTACTTC. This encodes CASSPSSYEQYF.